Below are 3 T cell receptor beta chains sequenced from a single sample in a study of cytomegalovirus exposure and HLA in healthy donors (dated by TCRdb to the late 2010s). The protocol used for the library was the immunoSEQ multiplex PCR assay. TCRdb provides this immuneACCESS table in a form limited to in-frame rearrangements. Some clones are lacking; in checked studies, under half of them reflect an unresolved V gene, and why the rest are absent is not known. In all, the sample holds some 160,000 clones, and 88% of those were seen once. 2.5% to 3.5% of the sample lies in the top ten. The sample was PBMCs. Every receptor here comes from a man aged 18 to 35 in good health and CMV-seronegative.

The chain couples TRBV5-6 to TRBJ2-7; no clear D gene. CDR3 length equals 12 residues. Germline V lookup: CDR1 SGHDT, CDR2 YYEEEE. Trimming removed 3 bases at V and 2 bases at J, with 6 bases between. In nucleotides, the CDR3 is TGTGCCAGCAGCTCCCTTACCTACGAGCAGTACTTC. It codes for CASSSLTYEQYF. The full variable domain, completed using reference TRBV5-6 and TRBJ2-7, is DAGVTQSPTHLIKTRGQQVTLRCSPKSGHDTVSWYQQALGQGPQFIFQYYEEEERQRGNFPDRFSGHQFPNYSSELNVNALLLGDSALYLCASSSLTYEQYFGPGTRLTVT.

In this sample, this clone turned up once. The chain is built from TRBV4-1 and TRBJ1-2, with 9 nucleotides matching TRBD1. Germline V gene data show CDR1 as MGHRA and CDR2 as YSYEKL. V was pared by 3 bases and J by 6 bases, with 5 bases of the junction left unmatched. This CDR3 is 14 amino acids long. The CDR3 nucleotides read TGCGCCAGCAGCCAGGGGACAGGGAGGGATGGCTACACCTTC. It translates to CASSQGTGRDGYTF.

This sequence joins TRBV19 and TRBJ1-2; 7 positions agree with TRBD1. The CDR3 sequence is 14 residues long. V was clipped by 8 bases and J by 4 bases; unmatched bases: 10. Germline V gene data show CDR1 as LNHDA and CDR2 as SQIVND (reference sequence). CDR3 in DNA: TGTGCCAGTTTACCAGCCGGGGACAGCTATGGCTACACCTTC. Translation gives CASLPAGDSYGYTF.